Listed below are T cell receptor beta chains from one sample, sequenced in a study of T cell changes during pregnancy in multiple sclerosis. Using immunoSEQ multiplex PCR, the repertoire was profiled, and TCRdb retains in-frame clones only, with some absent. This table holds tens of thousands of clones, about 88% found once. The source material was CD4+ T cells from peripheral blood mononuclear cells, sampled in the first trimester of pregnancy. The receptors originated from a female donor with multiple sclerosis, enrolled in a pregnancy study. The CDR3 runs from the conserved cysteine through the conserved F or W. The order of the fields is V gene, clone size, D gene, J gene, CDR3 protein, CDR3 DNA. The D gene is left open where the match is weak. Clone size is stated in some rows and not others, as once, few, many or a class when expanded.

v_gene: TRBV7-8; abundance: .; d_gene: .; j_gene: TRBJ2-6; CDR3aa: CASSFRVSGANVLTF; CDR3nt: TGTGCCAGCAGCTTCAGGGTCTCTGGGGCCAACGTCCTGACTTTC
v_gene: TRBV9; abundance: .; d_gene: .; j_gene: TRBJ2-7; CDR3aa: CASSVDSGNYEQYF; CDR3nt: TGTGCCAGCAGCGTGGACAGCGGAAACTACGAGCAGTACTTC
v_gene: TRBV30; abundance: .; d_gene: .; j_gene: TRBJ1-1; CDR3aa: CAWSVQGGWTEAFF; CDR3nt: TGTGCCTGGAGTGTACAAGGCGGGTGGACTGAAGCTTTCTTT
v_gene: TRBV6-6; abundance: .; d_gene: TRBD1; j_gene: TRBJ2-7; CDR3aa: CASSAQGARDEQYF; CDR3nt: TGTGCCAGCAGTGCCCAGGGGGCGCGGGACGAGCAGTACTTC
v_gene: TRBV10-1; abundance: .; d_gene: TRBD1; j_gene: TRBJ2-5; CDR3aa: CASSVGTGGASRETQYF; CDR3nt: TGCGCCAGCAGTGTAGGGACAGGGGGCGCATCCCGGGAGACCCAGTACTTC
v_gene: TRBV27; abundance: .; d_gene: TRBD1; j_gene: TRBJ2-5; CDR3aa: CASSLSDRLETQYF; CDR3nt: TGTGCCAGCAGTTTATCGGACAGGTTGGAGACCCAGTACTTC
v_gene: TRBV18; abundance: .; d_gene: .; j_gene: TRBJ1-1; CDR3aa: CASSPSNHEAFF; CDR3nt: TGTGCCAGCTCACCAAGCAACCATGAAGCTTTCTTT
v_gene: TRBV28; abundance: .; d_gene: .; j_gene: TRBJ2-7; CDR3aa: CASSSRKSSREQYF; CDR3nt: TGTGCCAGCAGTTCCCGGAAATCCTCTAGAGAGCAGTACTTC
v_gene: TRBV9; abundance: .; d_gene: TRBD1; j_gene: TRBJ1-2; CDR3aa: CASSVFGQGNYGYTF; CDR3nt: TGTGCCAGCAGCGTATTCGGACAGGGTAACTATGGCTACACCTTC
v_gene: TRBV10-3; abundance: .; d_gene: .; j_gene: TRBJ1-2; CDR3aa: CAISEQWHYGYTF; CDR3nt: TGTGCCATCAGTGAGCAATGGCACTATGGCTACACCTTC
v_gene: TRBV30; abundance: .; d_gene: TRBD2; j_gene: TRBJ2-2; CDR3aa: CAWSPGLAGGREELFF; CDR3nt: TGTGCCTGGAGTCCGGGACTAGCGGGAGGGCGGGAGGAGCTGTTTTTT
v_gene: TRBV2; abundance: .; d_gene: .; j_gene: TRBJ2-1; CDR3aa: CASKRGNEQFF; CDR3nt: TGTGCCAGCAAGCGTGGCAATGAGCAGTTCTTC
v_gene: TRBV28; abundance: .; d_gene: TRBD1; j_gene: TRBJ2-7; CDR3aa: CASSPYQDRYEQYF; CDR3nt: TGTGCCAGCAGTCCATATCAGGACAGGTACGAGCAGTACTTC
v_gene: TRBV7-6; abundance: .; d_gene: TRBD1; j_gene: TRBJ2-3; CDR3aa: CASSLSAGDRGRVDTQYF; CDR3nt: TGTGCCAGCAGCTTAAGTGCGGGGGACAGGGGGCGAGTAGATACGCAGTATTTT
v_gene: TRBV4-1; abundance: .; d_gene: TRBD1; j_gene: TRBJ1-1; CDR3aa: CASSQPPGQKNTEAFF; CDR3nt: TGCGCCAGCAGCCAGCCTCCGGGACAGAAGAACACTGAAGCTTTCTTT
v_gene: TRBV5-1; abundance: few; d_gene: TRBD1; j_gene: TRBJ2-1; CDR3aa: CASSRGQATYNEQFF; CDR3nt: TGCGCCAGCAGCCGTGGACAGGCGACCTACAATGAGCAGTTCTTC
v_gene: TRBV15; abundance: .; d_gene: TRBD1; j_gene: TRBJ1-1; CDR3aa: CATSPPRQGTEAFF; CDR3nt: TGTGCCACCAGCCCCCCAAGACAGGGCACTGAAGCTTTCTTT